This T cell receptor (beta chain) came from a study of blood T cell repertoires in COVID-19. Patients from Seattle were sampled longitudinally, starting during active infection. CDR3 length: 15 amino acids. V was clipped by 2 bases and J by 2 bases, with 10 bases between them. Per germline, CDR1 SGHTA and CDR2 FQGTGA. As processed by the authors: By means of reference gene primer amplification, nucleated cell counts were estimated. Profiled with immunoSEQ multiplex PCR; TCRdb holds only in-frame clones, not every one. V and J calls and clone size are those listed in that table; D and trimming were worked out from the DNA. Among 250,000 to 300,000 clones, more than 85% were seen once, and the ten largest hold around 2%.

This clonotype originated in a woman aged 30 to 39 with COVID-19, enrolled during active disease. Sequences were obtained from peripheral blood. The chain couples TRBV7-3 to TRBJ1-3, with D possibly TRBD1 on 5 matching bases. CDR3 in DNA: TGTGCCAGCAGCTTAGATGGGGGGACTGGAAACACCATATATTTT. This encodes CASSLDGGTGNTIYF.